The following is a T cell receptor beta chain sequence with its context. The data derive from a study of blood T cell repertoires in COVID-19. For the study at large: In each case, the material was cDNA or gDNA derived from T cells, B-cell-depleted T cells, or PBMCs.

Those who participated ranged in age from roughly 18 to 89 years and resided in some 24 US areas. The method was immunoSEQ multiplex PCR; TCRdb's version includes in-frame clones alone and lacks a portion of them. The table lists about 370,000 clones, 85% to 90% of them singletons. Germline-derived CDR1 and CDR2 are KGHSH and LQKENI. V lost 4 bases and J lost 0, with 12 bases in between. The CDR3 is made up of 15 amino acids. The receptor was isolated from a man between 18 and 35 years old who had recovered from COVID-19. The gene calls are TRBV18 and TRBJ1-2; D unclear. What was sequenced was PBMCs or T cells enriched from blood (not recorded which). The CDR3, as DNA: TGTGCCAGCTCACTAGTGATCGAATCTAACTATGGCTACACCTTC. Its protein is CASSLVIESNYGYTF.